These T cell receptor beta chains were read from a single sample in a study of T cells in Graves' hyperthyroidism and ophthalmopathy. MiXCR, run by TCRdb on the multiplex PCR reads, gives a single entry per CDR3 protein. In the table there are around 600,000 distinct CDR3 sequences, 11% to 15% of which are singletons. Sequenced material: blood. Source of these receptors: a woman between 18 and 30 years old with Graves' ophthalmopathy. Both conserved end residues are part of each CDR3. The D gene is left open where the match is weak. Size is omitted from some rows. Given values are once, few, many or a class for expanded clones.

j_gene	v_gene	d_gene	abundance	CDR3nt	CDR3aa
TRBJ2-7	TRBV7-9	.	many	TGTGCCAGCAGCTTACCAGGGTCTTCGGAGCAGTACTTC	CASSLPGSSEQYF
TRBJ2-1	TRBV28	.	many	TGTGCCAGCAGTTTGGGTTCTACCACACGGGATGAGCAGTTCTTC	CASSLGSTTRDEQFF
TRBJ1-2	TRBV20-1	.	few	TGCAGTGCTAGTTTCTCCGGCAGGGGCGCGTGGGGCTACACCTTC	CSASFSGRGAWGYTF
TRBJ2-7	TRBV2	.	many	TGTGCCAGCAGTCCCTCTCGGGCAGATAGCTCCTACGAGCAGTACTTC	CASSPSRADSSYEQYF
TRBJ2-5	TRBV9	.	many	TGTGCCAGCAGCGTAGGGGGGTACCAAGAGACCCAGTACTTC	CASSVGGYQETQYF
TRBJ1-1	TRBV5-1	.	many	TGCGCCAGCAGCCGCAAGACCGAGAACACTGAAGCTTTCTTT	CASSRKTENTEAFF
TRBJ1-4	TRBV9	.	few	TGTGCCAGCAGCGTAGACACGTATAATGAAAAACTGTTTTTT	CASSVDTYNEKLFF
TRBJ2-1	TRBV7-9	TRBD2	few	TGTGCCAGCAGCCAAGAACTAGCGGGAGGCCGATCTGAGCAGTCCTTC	CASSQELAGGRSEQSF
TRBJ2-3	TRBV20-1	.	many	TGCCGTGGCTCCGCGGGCCCAGATACGCAGTATTTT	CRGSAGPDTQYF
TRBJ2-1	TRBV11-2	TRBD2	many	TGTGCCAGCAGCTTATATTTGCTAGCGGGGTACAATGAGCAGTTCTTC	CASSLYLLAGYNEQFF
TRBJ2-1	TRBV29-1	.	few	TGCAGCGTCGGGGATGGGTACAATGAGCAGTTCTTC	CSVGDGYNEQFF
TRBJ2-7	TRBV30	.	.	TGTGCCTTGGATCTCGCCTACGAGCAGTACTTC	CALDLAYEQYF
TRBJ1-5	TRBV7-3	TRBD1	.	TGTGCCAGCAGCCCTAGACGGGACAGGGAAGAGACCCAGCATTTT	CASSPRRDREETQHF
TRBJ1-6	TRBV7-2	.	many	TGTGCCAGCAGCTCCTCCCCTAATTCACCCCTCCACTTT	CASSSSPNSPLHF
TRBJ1-1	TRBV12-3/TRBV12-4	.	.	TGTGCCAGCAGTACGGGACGCTGGGAAGCTTTCTTT	CASSTGRWEAFF
TRBJ1-6	TRBV10-2	.	many	TGCGCCAGCAGTGAGTCTCGGCTCTTGAGCGCGGACCGTAGCTCACCCCTCCACTTT	CASSESRLLSADRSSPLHF
TRBJ1-2	TRBV11-3	.	many	TGTGCCAGCAGCTTAGATACAGGGTTTTCCTACTATGGCTACACCTTC	CASSLDTGFSYYGYTF
TRBJ2-5	TRBV7-9	.	many	TGTGCCAGCAGCAACGGGGGACAGGGGATACTAGCGGGGCCTCCCCAGTACTTC	CASSNGGQGILAGPPQYF
TRBJ2-5	TRBV11-3	.	many	TGTGCCAGCAGCCTCGGAGGGGGAGAGACCCAGTACTTC	CASSLGGGETQYF
TRBJ1-5	TRBV4-1	.	.	TGCGCCAGCAGCCAAGATCACTGGTCAGCGAATCATCAGCCCCAGCATTTT	CASSQDHWSANHQPQHF
TRBJ2-7	TRBV18	.	many	TGTGCCAGCAGCCCGGACAGCTACGAGCAGTACTTC	CASSPDSYEQYF
TRBJ2-1	TRBV7-9	.	many	TGTGCCAGCAGCTCCGGACACTTCTCCTACAATGAGCAGTTCTTC	CASSSGHFSYNEQFF
TRBJ1-1	TRBV6-6	.	many	TGTGCCAGCAGTTACCCCACCGGGGTCGGGGGCACTGAAGCTTTCTTT	CASSYPTGVGGTEAFF
TRBJ2-3	TRBV7-4	.	few	TGTGCCAGCAGCTTAGAGGGTCGGAGGGGGCAAGATACGCAGTATTTT	CASSLEGRRGQDTQYF
TRBJ2-7	TRBV30	.	many	TGTGCCTGGAGTGTACTCTGGGGGAGCTCCTACGAGCAGTACTTC	CAWSVLWGSSYEQYF
TRBJ1-1	TRBV6-1	.	many	TGTGCCACCTGGACGGGATTTATGCGCCCCTTGAACACTGAAGCTTTCTTT	CATWTGFMRPLNTEAFF
TRBJ1-5	TRBV18	.	few	TGTGCCAGCTCACCAGGGTCAGGGGACAATCAGCCCCAGCATTTT	CASSPGSGDNQPQHF
TRBJ1-1	TRBV6-1	.	many	TGTGCCAGCACTAAGTGGAGGGAGGAAGCTTTCTTT	CASTKWREEAFF
TRBJ2-7	TRBV3-1	.	few	TGTGCCAGCAGTCGCCCGGGGCGGGAGCAGTACTTC	CASSRPGREQYF
TRBJ2-2	TRBV5-6	TRBD1	.	TGTGCCAGCAGCTTGTATCCCGGGACAGCCGGGGAGCTGTTTTTT	CASSLYPGTAGELFF
TRBJ2-7	TRBV13	.	many	TGTGCCAGCAGCTTGACACGATCCTACGAGCAGTACTTC	CASSLTRSYEQYF
TRBJ2-1	TRBV30	TRBD2	.	TGTGCCTGGAGTCCCCTAGAAGGGAGGGGCAATGAGCAGTTCTTC	CAWSPLEGRGNEQFF
TRBJ2-4	TRBV6-1	TRBD1	few	TGTGCCAGCAGTTGGACAGGGGGGAAAAACATTCAGTACTTC	CASSWTGGKNIQYF